The T cell receptor (beta chain) described here comes from a study of T cell repertoires in cytomegalovirus infection. As for the study in general: An indication of both CMV infection and matching HLA type came from public TCR beta signatures. Study results and limitations: CMV-specific TCR beta clonotypes restricted by HLA-C were the ones dominating the ex vivo response.

Per the germline V gene, CDR1 is MDHEN and CDR2 is SYDVKM. V lost 7 bases and J lost 9, with 13 bases in between. This CDR3 has 13 amino acids. TCRdb ran MiXCR on the reads and lists one entry per CDR3 protein. This table has under 300,000 distinct CDR3 sequences, about 12% appearing once. Comments on this clonotype: Its matching antigen is unknown.

The source material was PBMCs. The rearrangement joins TRBV28 to TRBJ1-6; D is possibly TRBD1 (6 bases). The sequence derives from a human donor in good health (CMV status not recorded). Some clones in this sample may be carry-over from other donors' samples. Here the CDR3 DNA reads TGTGCCAGCAATGGGGGGGCATCTTCACCCCTCCACTTT. It translates to CASNGGASSPLHF.